Following are 2 T cell receptor beta chains from one sample sequenced in a study of blood T cells in healthy people across ages. Alongside a J-beta primer mix, a sample-barcoded 5' primer served in a second PCR lasting roughly 6 to 11 cycles. TCRdb reprocessed the 5' RACE reads with MiXCR, giving one entry per CDR3 protein. The profile covers approximately 800,000 distinct CDR3 sequences, with under 30% appearing a single time and around 2.9% taken by the ten largest. These same records also appear under a second study, on T cells of mothers and their children.

Sequencing was done on a sample of blood. The receptors originated from a boy between 5 and 17 years old in good health.

This clonotype was observed a handful of times. DNA of the CDR3: TGTGCCAGCAGCTTAGTTGTGGCGGGGGACAATGAGCAGTTCTTC. This sequence encodes CASSLVVAGDNEQFF. The chain couples TRBV11-2 to TRBJ2-1, with 7 bases identical to TRBD2. The CDR3 is 15 amino acids. In germline, CDR1 is SGHAT, CDR2 FQNNGV. Losses at the gene ends were 1 base for V and 5 bases for J; bases not matched to a gene: 5.

The CDR3 nucleotides read TGTGCCAGCAGTTTTGGTTACGGTAGGGCTAATGAAAAACTGTTTTTT. It yields the protein CASSFGYGRANEKLFF. The rearrangement links TRBV12-3 or TRBV12-4 to TRBJ1-4; no clear D. The CDR3 covers 16 residues. Trimming took off 3 bases at V and 3 bases at J, with 14 bases between the two ends.